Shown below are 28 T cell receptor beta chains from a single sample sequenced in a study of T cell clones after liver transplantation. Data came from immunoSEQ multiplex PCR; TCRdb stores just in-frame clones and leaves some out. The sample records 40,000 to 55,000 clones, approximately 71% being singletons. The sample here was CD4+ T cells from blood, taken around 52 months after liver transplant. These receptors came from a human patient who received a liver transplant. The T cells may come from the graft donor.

Here the CDR3 DNA reads TGCGCCAGCAGCTTTATCCGACAGGGAGGGACAGATACGCAGTATTTT. This gives the protein CASSFIRQGGTDTQYF. The J gene is TRBJ2-3, the V gene TRBV5-1, with D possibly called TRBD1 or TRBD2 (7 bases each). This CDR3 has 16 amino acids. Germline values: CDR1 SGHRS, CDR2 YFSETQ. V lost 2 bases to trimming and J lost 3 bases, with 16 bases between them. The full variable domain, its missing parts supplied by reference TRBV5-1 and TRBJ2-3, is KAGVTQTPRYLIKTRGQQVTLSCSPISGHRSVSWYQQTPGQGLQFLFEYFSETQRNKGNFPGRFSGRQFSNSRSEMNVSTLELGDSALYLCASSFIRQGGTDTQYFGPGTRLTVL.

CDR3 sequence (DNA): TGTGCCAGTAGTCAGGACAGTAACTATGGCTACACCTTC. Translating it yields CASSQDSNYGYTF. The chain joins TRBV19 to TRBJ1-2, with TRBD1 as a possible D gene (6 bases). The CDR3 is 13 residues long. Germline loops: CDR1 LNHDA, CDR2 SQIVND (reference sequence). Trimming left V 5 bases short and J 1 base short, with 8 bases between.

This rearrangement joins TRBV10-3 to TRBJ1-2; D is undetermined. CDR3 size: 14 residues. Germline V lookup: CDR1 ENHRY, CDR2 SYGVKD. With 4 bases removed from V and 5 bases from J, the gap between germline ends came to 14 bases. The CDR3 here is CAISGHSSDYGYTF. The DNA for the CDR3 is TGTGCCATCAGTGGGCACAGTTCAGATTATGGCTACACCTTC.

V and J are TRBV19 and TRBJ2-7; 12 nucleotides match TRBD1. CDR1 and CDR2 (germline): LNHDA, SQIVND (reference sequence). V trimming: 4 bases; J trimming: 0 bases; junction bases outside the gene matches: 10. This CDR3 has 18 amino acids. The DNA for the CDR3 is TGTGCCAGTAGTACCCCCCGGGACAGGGGGCTGTCCTCCTACGAGCAGTACTTC. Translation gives CASSTPRDRGLSSYEQYF.

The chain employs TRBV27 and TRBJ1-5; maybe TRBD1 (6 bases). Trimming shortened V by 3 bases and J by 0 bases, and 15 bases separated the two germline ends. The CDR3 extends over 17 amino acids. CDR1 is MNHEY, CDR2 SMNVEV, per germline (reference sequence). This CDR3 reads CASSLRGAAISNQPQHF. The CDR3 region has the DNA TGTGCCAGCAGTTTGAGGGGGGCAGCCATTAGCAATCAGCCCCAGCATTTT.

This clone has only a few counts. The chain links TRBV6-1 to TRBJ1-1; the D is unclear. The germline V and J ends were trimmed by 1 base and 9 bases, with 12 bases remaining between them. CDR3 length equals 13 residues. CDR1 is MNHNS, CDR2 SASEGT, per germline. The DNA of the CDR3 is TGTGCCAGCAGTGAAGGTAGTCAGGATAAAGCTTTCTTT. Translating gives CASSEGSQDKAFF.

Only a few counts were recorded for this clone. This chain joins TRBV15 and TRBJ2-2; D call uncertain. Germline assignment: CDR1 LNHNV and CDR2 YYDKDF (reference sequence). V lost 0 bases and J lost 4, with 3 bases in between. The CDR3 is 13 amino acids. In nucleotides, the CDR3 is TGTGCCACCAGCAGAGATCTCACCGGGGAGCTGTTTTTT. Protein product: CATSRDLTGELFF.

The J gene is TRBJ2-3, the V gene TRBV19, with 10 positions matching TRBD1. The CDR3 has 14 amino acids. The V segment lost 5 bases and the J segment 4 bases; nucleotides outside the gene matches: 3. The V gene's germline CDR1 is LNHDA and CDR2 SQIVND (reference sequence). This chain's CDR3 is CASSQGQGADTQYF. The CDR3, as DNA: TGTGCCAGTAGTCAAGGACAGGGGGCAGATACGCAGTATTTT.

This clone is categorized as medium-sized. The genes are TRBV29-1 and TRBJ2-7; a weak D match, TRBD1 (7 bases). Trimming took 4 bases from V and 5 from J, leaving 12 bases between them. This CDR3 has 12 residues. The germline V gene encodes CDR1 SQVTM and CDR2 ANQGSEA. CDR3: CSVGRGQDEQYF. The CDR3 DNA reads TGCAGCGTTGGGAGGGGGCAGGACGAGCAGTACTTC.

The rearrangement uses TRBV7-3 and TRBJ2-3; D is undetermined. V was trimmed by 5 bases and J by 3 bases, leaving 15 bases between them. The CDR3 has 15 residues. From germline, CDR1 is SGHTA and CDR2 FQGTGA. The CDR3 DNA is TGTGCCAGCAGCCCCGATGCCGCTTCTACAGATACGCAGTATTTT. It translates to CASSPDAASTDTQYF.

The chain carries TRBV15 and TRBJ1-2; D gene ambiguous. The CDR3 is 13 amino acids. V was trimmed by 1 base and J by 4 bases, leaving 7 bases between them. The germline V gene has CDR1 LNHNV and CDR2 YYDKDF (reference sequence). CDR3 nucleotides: TGTGCCACCAGCAGAGTGGGTAGCTATGGCTACACCTTC. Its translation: CATSRVGSYGYTF.

CDR3 coding DNA: TGCGCCAGCAGCTTGGGGACGGTAGCACGGGGAGATACGCAGTATTTT. It is translated as CASSLGTVARGDTQYF. The chain employs TRBV5-1 and TRBJ2-3, with D possibly being TRBD2 (5 bases). V lost 0 bases and J lost 5, with 16 bases in between. This CDR3 is 16 amino acids long. The germline CDR1 and CDR2 sequences are SGHRS and YFSETQ.

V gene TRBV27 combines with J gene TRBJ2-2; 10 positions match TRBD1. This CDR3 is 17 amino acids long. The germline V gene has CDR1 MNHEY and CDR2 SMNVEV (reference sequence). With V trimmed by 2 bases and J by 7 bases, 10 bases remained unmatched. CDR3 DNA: TGTGCCAGCAGTTTACTTGTTGTAGGACAGGGGGTCGGGGAGCTGTTTTTT. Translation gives CASSLLVVGQGVGELFF.

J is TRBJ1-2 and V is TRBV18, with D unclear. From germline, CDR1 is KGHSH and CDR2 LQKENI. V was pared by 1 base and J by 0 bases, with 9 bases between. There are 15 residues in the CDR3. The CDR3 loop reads CASSPLGGSNYGYTF. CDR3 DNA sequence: TGTGCCAGCTCACCACTGGGAGGGTCTAACTATGGCTACACCTTC.

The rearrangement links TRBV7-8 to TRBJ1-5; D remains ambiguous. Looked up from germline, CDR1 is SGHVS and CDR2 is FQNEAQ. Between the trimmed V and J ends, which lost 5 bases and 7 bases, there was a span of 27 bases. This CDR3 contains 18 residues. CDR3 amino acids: CASSQQEIRAHGRQPQHF. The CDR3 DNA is TGTGCCAGCAGCCAACAAGAAATCCGGGCCCACGGGCGGCAGCCCCAGCATTTT.

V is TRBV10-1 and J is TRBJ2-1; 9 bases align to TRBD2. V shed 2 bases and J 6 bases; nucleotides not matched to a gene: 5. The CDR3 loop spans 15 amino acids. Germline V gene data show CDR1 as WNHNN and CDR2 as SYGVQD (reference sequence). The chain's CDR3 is CASSEVAGGLNEQFF. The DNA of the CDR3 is TGCGCCAGCAGTGAGGTGGCGGGGGGGCTCAATGAGCAGTTCTTC.

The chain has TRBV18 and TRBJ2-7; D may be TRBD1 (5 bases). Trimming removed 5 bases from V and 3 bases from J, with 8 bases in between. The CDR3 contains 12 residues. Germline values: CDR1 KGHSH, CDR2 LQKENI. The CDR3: CASSSTVYEQYF. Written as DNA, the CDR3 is TGTGCCAGCTCATCGACAGTCTACGAGCAGTACTTC.

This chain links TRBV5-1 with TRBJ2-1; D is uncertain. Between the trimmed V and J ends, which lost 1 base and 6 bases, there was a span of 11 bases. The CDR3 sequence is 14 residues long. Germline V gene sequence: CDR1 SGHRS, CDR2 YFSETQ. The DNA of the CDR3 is TGCGCCAGCAGCTTGCGGCCACGGGCCAATGAGCAGTTCTTC. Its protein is CASSLRPRANEQFF.

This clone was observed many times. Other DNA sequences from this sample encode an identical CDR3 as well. The CDR3 nucleotides are TGTGCCAGCAGCCAAGAAGTGAGACAGGGAGGCCAGCCCCAGCATTTT. This translates into CASSQEVRQGGQPQHF. This chain uses TRBV4-2 with TRBJ1-5, with 7 bases lining up with TRBD1. Germline-derived CDR1 and CDR2 are LGHNA and YNFKEQ. The CDR3 totals 16 residues. J was trimmed by 7 bases and V by 0 bases; bases with no gene match: 9.

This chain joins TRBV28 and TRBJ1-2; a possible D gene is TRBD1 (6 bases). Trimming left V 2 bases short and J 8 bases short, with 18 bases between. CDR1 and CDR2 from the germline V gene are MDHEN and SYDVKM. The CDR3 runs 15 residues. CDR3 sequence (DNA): TGTGCCAGCAGTTTAACCGGGGGGCGAACCCTAGGCTACACCTTC. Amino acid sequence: CASSLTGGRTLGYTF.

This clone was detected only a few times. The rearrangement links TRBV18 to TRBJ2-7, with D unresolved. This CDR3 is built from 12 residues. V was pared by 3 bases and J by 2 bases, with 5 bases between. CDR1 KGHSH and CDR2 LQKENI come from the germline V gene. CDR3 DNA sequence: TGTGCCAGCTCACCGGAAACCTACGAGCAGTACTTC. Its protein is CASSPETYEQYF.

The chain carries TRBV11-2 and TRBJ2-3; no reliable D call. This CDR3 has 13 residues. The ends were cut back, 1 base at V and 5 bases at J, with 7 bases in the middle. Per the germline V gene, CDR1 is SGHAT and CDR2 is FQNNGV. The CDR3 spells CASSLGPEDTQYF. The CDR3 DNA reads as TGTGCCAGCAGCTTAGGACCTGAAGATACGCAGTATTTT.

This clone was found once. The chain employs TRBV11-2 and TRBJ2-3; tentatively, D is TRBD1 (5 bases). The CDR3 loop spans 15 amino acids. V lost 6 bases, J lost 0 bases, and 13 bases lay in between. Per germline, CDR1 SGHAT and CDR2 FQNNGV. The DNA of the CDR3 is TGTGCCAGCAGACCAGGGTTTTCTAGCACAGATACGCAGTATTTT. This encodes CASRPGFSSTDTQYF.

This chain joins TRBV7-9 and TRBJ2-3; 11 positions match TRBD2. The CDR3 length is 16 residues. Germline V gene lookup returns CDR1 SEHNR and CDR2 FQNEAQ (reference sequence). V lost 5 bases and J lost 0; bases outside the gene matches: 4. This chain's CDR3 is CASSGRLAGSTDTQYF. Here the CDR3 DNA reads TGTGCCAGCAGCGGGCGACTAGCGGGAAGCACAGATACGCAGTATTTT. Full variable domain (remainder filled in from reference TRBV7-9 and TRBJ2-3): DTGVSQNPRHKITKRGQNVTFRCDPISEHNRLYWYRQTLGQGPEFLTYFQNEAQLEKSRLLSDRFSAERPKGSFSTLEIQRTEQGDSAMYLCASSGRLAGSTDTQYFGPGTRLTVL.

CDR3 sequence: CASILRAGGQETQYF. DNA of the CDR3: TGTGCCAGCATCCTCAGGGCTGGGGGGCAAGAGACCCAGTACTTC. The chain recombines TRBV7-6 with TRBJ2-5, with D maybe TRBD2 (6 bases). Germline loops: CDR1 SGHVS, CDR2 FNYEAQ. The germline V and J ends were trimmed by 7 bases and 2 bases, with 17 bases remaining between them. The CDR3 contains 15 residues.

CDR3 DNA: TGTGCCAGCAGAAACAGAGGCCCTGAAGCTTTCTTT. This sequence encodes CASRNRGPEAFF. The V gene is TRBV2, the J gene TRBJ1-1; the D is unclear. Germline-derived CDR1 and CDR2 are SNHLY and FYNNEI. Trimming removed 6 bases at V and 6 bases at J, with 11 bases between. CDR3 length: 12 amino acids.

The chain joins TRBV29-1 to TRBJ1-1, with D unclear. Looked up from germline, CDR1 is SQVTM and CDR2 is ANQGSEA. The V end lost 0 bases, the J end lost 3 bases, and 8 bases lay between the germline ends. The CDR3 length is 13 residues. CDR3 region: CSVEEPRHTEAFF. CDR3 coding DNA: TGCAGCGTTGAAGAGCCGCGGCACACTGAAGCTTTCTTT.

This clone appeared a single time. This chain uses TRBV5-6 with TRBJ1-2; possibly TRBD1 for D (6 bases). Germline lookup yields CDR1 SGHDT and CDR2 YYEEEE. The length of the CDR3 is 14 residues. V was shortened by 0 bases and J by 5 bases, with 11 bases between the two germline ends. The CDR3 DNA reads TGTGCCAGCAGCTTGGCCGGGACAAGGTATGGCTACACCTTC. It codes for CASSLAGTRYGYTF.